This T cell receptor beta chain appears in the sequencing data of a study of cytomegalovirus exposure and HLA in healthy donors. The V gene's germline CDR1 is SGHTA and CDR2 FQGNSA. The CDR3 spans 13 residues. V gave up 2 bases and J gave up 5 bases, with 8 bases separating them. PCR amplification relied on 60 Vbeta primers (plus 13 Jbeta primers). TCRdb's copy holds only in-frame clones and misses some; the assay was immunoSEQ multiplex PCR. Among about 180,000 clones listed, around four fifths were seen once. The sample comprised PBMCs. This receptor was identified in a man younger than 30 in good health and CMV-seronegative. This chain links TRBV7-2 with TRBJ2-3, with D perhaps TRBD1 (5 bases). The CDR3 protein is CASSLRGLDTQYF. In DNA, the CDR3 is TGTGCCAGCAGCTTAAGGGGCTTAGATACGCAGTATTTT.